These T cell receptor beta chains were read from a single sample in a study of T cell repertoires in cytomegalovirus infection. TCRdb called the reads again in MiXCR, with one record for every CDR3 protein. The sample lists approximately 500,000 distinct CDR3 sequences; about 15% were seen once. Material: CD8+ T cells from PBMCs. The receptor source for this set is a human donor in good health (CMV status not recorded). Some clones in this sample may be carry-over from other donors' samples. Both conserved end residues are part of each CDR3. A D gene is named only where the DNA matches it firmly. Clone size is shown for a subset of rows, as once, few, many or a class of expanded clone.

>NA|NA|TRBJ1-5|TRBV25-1
CASSSGHSNQPQHF
>NA|many|TRBJ1-2|TRBV7-9
CASSARTWGYTF
>NA|NA|TRBJ2-3|TRBV19
CASSIRADTQYF
>TRBD2|NA|TRBJ2-7|TRBV7-9
CASGKTSGSYEQYF
>TRBD1|few|TRBJ2-6|TRBV6-1
CASIRQDRATGANVLTF
>NA|medium-sized|TRBJ2-5|TRBV11-2
CASSFWSNNEQETQYF
>NA|NA|TRBJ1-5|TRBV27
CASGLIVNQPQHF
>NA|few|TRBJ1-1|TRBV29-1
CSANRGMNTEAFF
>NA|many|TRBJ2-1|TRBV6-5
CASSYGPGNEQFF
>NA|many|TRBJ1-2|TRBV7-8
CASSLKSSPLGGYYGYTF
>NA|many|TRBJ2-5|TRBV25-1
CASSAPRETQYF
>NA|NA|TRBJ1-1|TRBV29-1
CSVKGDSPEAFF
>NA|many|TRBJ1-4|TRBV7-2
CASSLSSQGANEKLFF
>TRBD2|NA|TRBJ2-7|TRBV2
CASRGTTSYEQYF
>TRBD1|many|TRBJ2-6|TRBV19
CASTPDRVGANVLTF
>NA|once|TRBJ2-7|TRBV19
CASSIAGSEQYF
>NA|few|TRBJ2-2|TRBV19
CASRKEVGELFF
>NA|many|TRBJ1-1|TRBV7-9
CASSPGAVPEAFF
>NA|NA|TRBJ1-3|TRBV6-8
CASSYSPDYGDTIYF
>TRBD1|NA|TRBJ2-7|TRBV30
CAWRDRGLGSYEQYF
>NA|NA|TRBJ2-5|TRBV15
CATSSPWTGKETQYF
>TRBD1|NA|TRBJ2-7|TRBV25-1
CASSPTGYRLSEQYF
>NA|few|TRBJ1-2|TRBV18
CASSPSFYGYTF
>NA|few|TRBJ1-1|TRBV6-6
CASSYMGGDTEAFF
>NA|many|TRBJ1-1|TRBV7-2
CASSLDSEGIGTEAFF
>NA|many|TRBJ2-7|TRBV28
CASSGPGPGTTYEQYF
>TRBD2|many|TRBJ2-1|TRBV20-1
CSARPSGRARDEQFF
>NA|NA|TRBJ1-2|TRBV2
CASRLKRSGYGYTF
>NA|many|TRBJ2-3|TRBV6-1
CASSEGHLPDTQYF
>NA|few|TRBJ2-7|TRBV9
CASSVEGRGYEQYF
>NA|NA|TRBJ2-5|TRBV12-3/TRBV12-4
CASRISSESGETQYF
>TRBD2|few|TRBJ2-1|TRBV7-8
CASSSTSGGRDNEQFF
>NA|many|TRBJ2-7|TRBV7-9
CASSSPRTVSYEQYF
>NA|few|TRBJ1-2|TRBV6-6
CASSFKHGYTF
>NA|few|TRBJ2-3|TRBV4-1
CASSQEERGTDTQYF
>NA|NA|TRBJ2-1|TRBV2
CANHSPYIGRTSYNEQFF
>NA|few|TRBJ1-6|TRBV6-1
CASSHGRVSYNSPLHF
>TRBD1|NA|TRBJ1-1|TRBV27
CASSTQGGPVEAFF
>NA|NA|TRBJ2-7|TRBV2
CATEAGEQYF
>NA|few|TRBJ2-4|TRBV20-1
CSTFGGGGYGKNIQYF
>NA|many|TRBJ1-1|TRBV7-6
CASSSGRGWSTEAFF
>TRBD1|many|TRBJ1-4|TRBV6-6
CASSEGPGQAHEKLFF
>NA|few|TRBJ2-3|TRBV7-9
CASSLRGQETDTQYF
>TRBD2|once|TRBJ2-1|TRBV9
CASSRGSDNEQFF
>NA|many|TRBJ2-5|TRBV12-3/TRBV12-4
CASSFDEGVSQETQYF
>NA|few|TRBJ2-1|TRBV12-3/TRBV12-4
CASSWERNEQFF
>NA|many|TRBJ1-2|TRBV6-1
CASSEPYGYTF